The 18 T cell receptor beta chains reported below all come from one sample, sequenced in a study of blood T cells in healthy people across ages. Then a second PCR, running about 7 to 11 cycles, was carried out with a sample-barcoded 5' primer and a J-beta primer mix. One entry per CDR3 protein results from TCRdb running MiXCR on the 5' RACE reads. The table lists over 450,000 distinct CDR3 sequences, approximately 25% of them singletons. These data were likewise used in another study, on T cells of mothers and their children.

Sample: blood. These receptors all come from a boy younger than 18 in good health.

The chain combines TRBV28 with TRBJ1-2, with TRBD1 matching 9 bases. The CDR3 is 16 residues long. V gave up 6 bases and J gave up 0 bases; unmatched junction bases: 8. Germline CDR1 and CDR2: MDHEN and SYDVKM. The CDR3 DNA reads TGTGCCAGCAGATTGGGACAGGGATTCCCTAACTATGGCTACACCTTC. Translation gives CASRLGQGFPNYGYTF.

The chain recombines TRBV7-3 with TRBJ2-1; no firm D call. Germline V gene data show CDR1 as SGHTA and CDR2 as FQGTGA. V shed 2 bases and J shed 9 bases, with 11 bases lying between them. The CDR3 consists of 13 residues. Here the CDR3 reads CASSLGRDGEQFF. CDR3 bases: TGTGCCAGCAGCTTAGGGCGTGACGGTGAGCAGTTCTTC.

The chain uses TRBV20-1 and TRBJ2-1, with a weak D call TRBD2 (7 bases). V lost 3 bases and J lost 8, with 14 bases in between. The germline V gene has CDR1 DFQATT and CDR2 SNEGSKA (reference sequence). The CDR3 runs to 13 residues. The CDR3 DNA sequence: TGCAGTGCTAGGTGGGGGGGCCGTTATGAGCAGTTCTTC. Translated: CSARWGGRYEQFF.

On this clonotype itself: The junction differs from germline at one of its ends, possibly a read error. The chain recombines TRBV4-1 with TRBJ2-3; TRBD2 matches 10 bases. The CDR3 has 16 residues. The germline V gene has CDR1 MGHRA and CDR2 YSYEKL. The DNA of the CDR3 is TGTGCCAGCAGCCAAGGGCTAGCGGGGGGCACAGATACGCAGTATTTT. This codes for CASSQGLAGGTDTQYF.

This clonotype was recorded a few times. The chain couples TRBV6-4 to TRBJ2-5, with a possible D match to TRBD2 (7 bases). Matching the DNA end better, TRBJ2-1 makes the J call doubtful. The CDR3 contains 14 residues. CDR1 and CDR2 (germline): MRHNA, SNTAGT. DNA of the CDR3: TGTGCCAGCAGTGACTCGAGGGGGGGCGATGAGCAGTTCTTC. It translates to CASSDSRGGDEQFF.

V is TRBV10-3 and J is TRBJ2-5, with D uncertain. V was cut by 6 bases and J by 5 bases, with 10 bases left in between. Germline V CDR1 and CDR2: ENHRY, SYGVKD. The CDR3 is 12 residues long. In DNA form, the CDR3 reads TGTGCCATCAGCCCGAGCGTGGAGACCCAGTACTTC. Protein product: CAISPSVETQYF.

The chain uses TRBV25-1 and TRBJ1-5; no reliable D call. CDR3 length: 12 amino acids. Germline CDR1 is MGHDK and CDR2 is SYGVNS. V was pared by 3 bases and J by 4 bases, with 4 bases between. CDR3 protein: CASSETNQPQHF. CDR3 nucleotide sequence: TGTGCCAGCAGTGAGACGAATCAGCCCCAGCATTTT. Full variable domain (missing parts from reference TRBV25-1 and TRBJ1-5): EADIYQTPRYLVIGTGKKITLECSQTMGHDKMYWYQQDPGMELHLIHYSYGVNSTEKGDLSSESTVSRIRTEHFPLTLESARPSHTSQYLCASSETNQPQHFGDGTRLSIL.

The V gene is TRBV9, the J gene TRBJ2-1; D is possibly TRBD1 (6 bases). CDR1 SGDLS and CDR2 YYNGEE come from the germline V gene. The CDR3 length is 15 residues. With 0 bases removed from V and 3 bases from J, the gap between germline ends came to 10 bases. In DNA form, the CDR3 reads TGTGCCAGCAGCGTAGGTAGGGGGAACTACAATGAGCAGTTCTTC. Protein sequence: CASSVGRGNYNEQFF.

The V gene is TRBV4-1, the J gene TRBJ2-5; a possible D gene is TRBD2 (7 bases). With 0 bases removed from V and 5 bases from J, the gap between germline ends came to 16 bases. Germline CDR1 is MGHRA and CDR2 is YSYEKL. CDR3 length: 16 residues. The CDR3 DNA reads as TGCGCCAGCAGCCAAGATTCTCCGGGGGGCGATGAGACCCAGTACTTC. It is translated as CASSQDSPGGDETQYF.

At least ten counts were recorded for this clonotype. The junction departs from germline at one end; a sequencing error may be responsible. The gene calls are TRBV5-1 and TRBJ2-7; the match to TRBD2 covers 7 bases. CDR1 is SGHRS, CDR2 YFSETQ, per germline. This CDR3 has 13 residues. This chain's CDR3 is CASSLAGSYEQYF. The CDR3 DNA sequence: TGTGCCAGCAGCTTAGCGGGCTCCTACGAGCAGTACTTC. The whole variable domain, filled in from reference TRBV5-1 and TRBJ2-7, reads KAGVTQTPRYLIKTRGQQVTLSCSPISGHRSVSWYQQTPGQGLQFLFEYFSETQRNKGNFPGRFSGRQFSNSRSEMNVSTLELGDSALYLCASSLAGSYEQYFGPGTRLTVT.

In this sample, this clonotype turned up a few times. V and J are TRBV7-3 and TRBJ2-4; perhaps TRBD2 as D (7 bases). The V end lost 1 base, the J end lost 5 bases, and 30 bases lay between the germline ends. The CDR3 has 21 amino acids. Germline-derived CDR1 and CDR2 are SGHTA and FQGTGA. CDR3 residues: CASSLIPWGGPAGRPQNIQYF. The CDR3 bases are TGTGCCAGCAGCTTAATCCCGTGGGGGGGGCCCGCAGGGAGGCCCCAAAACATTCAGTACTTC.

V gene TRBV7-9 combines with J gene TRBJ2-7, with no clear D. The germline gives CDR1 SEHNR, CDR2 FQNEAQ (reference sequence). This CDR3 is built from 16 residues. V was shortened by 1 base and J by 1 base, with 14 bases between the two germline ends. CDR3 bases: TGTGCCAGCAGCTTAGACAGTGTACCGTGGTCCTACGAGCAGTACTTC. Its protein is CASSLDSVPWSYEQYF.

V is TRBV4-3 and J is TRBJ1-4; the D gene is possibly TRBD1 (5 bases). This CDR3 has 16 amino acids. The germline V gene has CDR1 LGHNA and CDR2 YSLEER. Trimming removed 4 bases from V and 2 bases from J, with 14 bases in between. As DNA, the CDR3 is TGCGCCAGCAGCCGGTGGCTGACAGAGACTAATGAAAAACTGTTTTTT. It yields the protein CASSRWLTETNEKLFF.

The J gene is TRBJ2-5, the V gene TRBV5-1; the match to TRBD1 covers 11 bases. V gave up 4 bases and J gave up 1 base; unmatched junction bases: 9. The CDR3 is made up of 17 amino acids. Germline CDR1 is SGHRS and CDR2 is YFSETQ. The CDR3 nucleotides read TGCGCCAGCAGCAGTTTCCCGGGACAGGGGGTCCAAGAGACCCAGTACTTC. It codes for CASSSFPGQGVQETQYF. The variable domain in full, with the rest retrieved from reference TRBV5-1 and TRBJ2-5, is KAGVTQTPRYLIKTRGQQVTLSCSPISGHRSVSWYQQTPGQGLQFLFEYFSETQRNKGNFPGRFSGRQFSNSRSEMNVSTLELGDSALYLCASSSFPGQGVQETQYFGPGTRLLVL.

Comment on this clonotype: The junction and the germline gene differ at one end; a read error may be behind it. This chain uses TRBV15 with TRBJ2-1, with 7 positions matching TRBD1. Germline V gives CDR1 LNHNV, CDR2 YYDKDF (reference sequence). There are 17 residues in the CDR3. The CDR3 bases are TGTGCCACCAGCAGAGACCTCTTGGGACAGCCGTCCTACGAGCAGTGCTTC. It specifies CATSRDLLGQPSYEQCF.

Many counts were recorded for this clonotype. The rearrangement joins TRBV20-1 to TRBJ2-5; 10 positions agree with TRBD2. Germline V gene data show CDR1 as DFQATT and CDR2 as SNEGSKA (reference sequence). The junction had 16 bases not matched to a gene; V was cut back by 2 bases and J by 4 bases. This CDR3 spans 18 amino acids. The CDR3 region has the DNA TGCAGTGCTAGATCCTCGGGAGGGACTAGCGCTGATCGAGAGACCCAGTACTTC. Its protein is CSARSSGGTSADRETQYF.

This clonotype was detected many times. The rearrangement links TRBV5-8 to TRBJ2-3; D tentatively fits TRBD1 or TRBD2 (5 bases each). The ends were cut back, 0 bases at V and 0 bases at J, with 8 bases in the middle. The CDR3 covers 15 residues. The germline CDR1 and CDR2 sequences are SGHTS and YDEGEE. The CDR3 nucleotides are TGTGCCAGCAGCTTGGACAGGAGGAGCACAGATACGCAGTATTTT. As protein: CASSLDRRSTDTQYF.

This clonotype is judged medium-sized (0.01 to 0.1%). In nucleotides, the CDR3 is TGCAGTGCTAGATGGGACGCACAACAAGAGACCCAGTACTTC. Protein sequence: CSARWDAQQETQYF. The gene calls are TRBV20-1 and TRBJ2-5; D is tentatively TRBD1 or TRBD2 (5 bases each). Germline CDR1 DFQATT, CDR2 SNEGSKA (reference sequence). V shed 2 bases and J shed 2 bases, with 12 bases lying between them. There are 14 residues in the CDR3.